This T cell receptor beta chain originates from a study of OX40 agonist ivuxolimab in advanced cancers. Overall study: People who had prior anti-PD-1, anti-PD-L1 or anti-CTLA-4 therapy could take part, and roughly 44% had some.

The germline gives CDR1 MDHEN, CDR2 SYDVKM. The V end lost 3 bases, the J end lost 8 bases, and 16 bases lay between the germline ends. This CDR3 has 14 residues. Method: immunoSEQ multiplex PCR; TCRdb's copy keeps in-frame clones and lacks some. This sample carries under 75,000 clones, about four fifths of them seen once, and the ten largest clones take around 0.78%. This clone was seen just once. The sequenced sample was CD4+ or CD8+ T cells sorted from blood, obtained in a trial of the OX40 agonist ivuxolimab. The clonotype comes from an adult with an advanced solid tumor such as melanoma, head and neck, liver or kidney cancer. The V call is TRBV28, the J call TRBJ1-2, with D maybe TRBD1 (6 bases). CDR3 region: CASSLMGARSGYTF. The CDR3 DNA sequence: TGTGCCAGCAGTTTGATGGGGGCTCGGTCGGGCTACACCTTC.